This passage covers 6 T cell receptor beta chains from one sample sequenced in a study of beta chain features in type 1 diabetes. Study-wide findings and caveats: For Type 1 diabetes patients, all four CD4+ subsets carried TCRB CDR3s that were moderately but significantly shorter.

Every isolated RNA sample was fully reverse transcribed, so sequencing captured expressed TCRB transcripts. Method: immunoSEQ multiplex PCR; TCRdb's copy keeps in-frame clones and lacks some. The sample carries 300,000 to 350,000 clones, around an eighth recorded once. These receptors are not linked to any known antigen. Source material: naive CD4+ T cells from blood. Receptor source: a young woman with type 1 diabetes.

The chain employs TRBV7-2 and TRBJ2-7, with 14 nucleotides matching TRBD2. This CDR3 contains 17 residues. CDR1 is SGHTA and CDR2 is FQGNSA in the germline V gene. V gave up 5 bases and J gave up 2 bases; unmatched junction bases: 8. The CDR3 DNA is TGTGCCAGCAGCCCCGAGGGACTAGCGGGAGTCGCCTACGAGCAGTACTTC. Its translation is CASSPEGLAGVAYEQYF.

This clone was found a few times. V usage is TRBV5-6 and J usage is TRBJ2-6, with 10 bases matching TRBD2. The CDR3 loop spans 19 amino acids. Germline CDR1 and CDR2: SGHDT and YYEEEE. The ends lost 0 bases at V and 2 bases at J; junction bases unmatched: 8. The CDR3 here is CASSLAGLAGAPGANVLTF. The CDR3 nucleotides are TGTGCCAGCAGCTTGGCCGGGCTAGCGGGAGCCCCTGGGGCCAACGTCCTGACTTTC.

In this sample, this clone turned up a few times. This chain joins TRBV7-2 and TRBJ2-3, with TRBD1 identical over 9 bases. The CDR3 consists of 16 residues. Germline V gene data show CDR1 as SGHTA and CDR2 as FQGNSA. J gave up 2 bases and V 6 bases, and 9 bases lay outside the gene matches. The CDR3 region is CASSSPGQGNTDTQYF. The DNA of the CDR3 is TGTGCCAGCAGTTCACCGGGACAGGGAAACACAGATACGCAGTATTTT.

The chain uses TRBV28 and TRBJ2-7; the match to TRBD2 covers 13 bases. V dropped 6 bases and J dropped 3; count of bases not matched to a gene: 17. Germline lookup yields CDR1 MDHEN and CDR2 SYDVKM. The CDR3 covers 19 residues. The CDR3 DNA is TGTGCCAGCAGCCCCGTACTAGCGGGAGGGCCAAAAGGCTTCTACGAGCAGTACTTC. Translated, it gives CASSPVLAGGPKGFYEQYF.

This chain joins TRBV27 and TRBJ2-7; the match to TRBD2 covers 10 bases. The CDR3 spans 15 residues. CDR1 is MNHEY and CDR2 is SMNVEV in the germline V gene (reference sequence). J was trimmed by 2 bases and V by 3 bases; bases with no gene match: 4. The CDR3: CASSFGTSATYEQYF. CDR3 DNA: TGTGCCAGCAGTTTTGGGACTAGCGCTACCTACGAGCAGTACTTC.

In this sample, this clone turned up a few times. In nucleotides, the CDR3 is TGCGCCAGCAGCCAGGGAGTGAGAGCCGTCTCAAGTGAGCAGTTCTTC. This encodes CASSQGVRAVSSEQFF. This chain links TRBV4-3 with TRBJ2-1; D perhaps matches TRBD2 (5 bases). The CDR3 loop spans 16 amino acids. Germline-derived CDR1 and CDR2 are LGHNA and YSLEER. V lost 3 bases to trimming and J lost 9 bases, with 21 bases between them.